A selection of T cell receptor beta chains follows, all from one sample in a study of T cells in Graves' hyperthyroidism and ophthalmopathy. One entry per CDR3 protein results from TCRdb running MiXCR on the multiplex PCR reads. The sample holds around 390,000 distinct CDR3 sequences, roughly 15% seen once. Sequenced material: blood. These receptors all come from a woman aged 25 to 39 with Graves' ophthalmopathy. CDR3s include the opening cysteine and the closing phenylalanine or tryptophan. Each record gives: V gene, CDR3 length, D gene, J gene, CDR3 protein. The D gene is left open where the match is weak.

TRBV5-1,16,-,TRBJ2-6,CASSRDAGSGANVLTF
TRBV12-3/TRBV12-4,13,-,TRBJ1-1,CASTSEGWTEAFF
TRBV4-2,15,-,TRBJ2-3,CASNRDSGNLGTQYF
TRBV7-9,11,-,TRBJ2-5,CASLQEETQYF
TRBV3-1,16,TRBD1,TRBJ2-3,CASSQEGQGWRDTQYF
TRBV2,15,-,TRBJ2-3,CASSEFLGGTDTQYF
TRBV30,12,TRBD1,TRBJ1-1,CAWNRGGTEAFF
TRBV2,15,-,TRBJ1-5,CASTPQRGTGQPQHF
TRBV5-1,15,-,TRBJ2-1,CASSSLDGKNNEQFF
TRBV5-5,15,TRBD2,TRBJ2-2,CASSLAGINTRELFF
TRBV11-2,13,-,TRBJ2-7,CASRIEGVSEQYF
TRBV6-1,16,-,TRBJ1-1,CASIAGGDGRHTEAFF
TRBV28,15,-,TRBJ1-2,CASSPEFGGNYGYTF
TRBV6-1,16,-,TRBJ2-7,CASSEWASLNSYEQYF
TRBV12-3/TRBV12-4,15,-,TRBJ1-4,CASSTSGSQMKKLFF
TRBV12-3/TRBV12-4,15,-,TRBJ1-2,CASSLAGNRAYGYTF
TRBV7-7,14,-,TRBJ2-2,CASSLAPGTGELFF
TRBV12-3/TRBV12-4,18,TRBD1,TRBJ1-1,CASSTRTGQVIMNTEAFF
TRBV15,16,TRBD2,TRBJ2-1,CATSRLSGTKYNEQFF
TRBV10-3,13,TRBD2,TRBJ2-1,CAISEPYRGVQFF
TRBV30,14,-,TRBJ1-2,CAWGTGLGSYGYTF
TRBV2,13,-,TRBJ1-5,CASSDHGNQPQHF
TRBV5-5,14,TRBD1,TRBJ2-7,CASSSPGQTYGQYF
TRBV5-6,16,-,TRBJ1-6,CASSSLWGGNNSPLHF
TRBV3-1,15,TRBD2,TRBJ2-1,CASSLGLAREDEQFF
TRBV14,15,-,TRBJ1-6,CASSQDMWEGSPLHF
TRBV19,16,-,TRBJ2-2,CASSIMSRGFTGELFF